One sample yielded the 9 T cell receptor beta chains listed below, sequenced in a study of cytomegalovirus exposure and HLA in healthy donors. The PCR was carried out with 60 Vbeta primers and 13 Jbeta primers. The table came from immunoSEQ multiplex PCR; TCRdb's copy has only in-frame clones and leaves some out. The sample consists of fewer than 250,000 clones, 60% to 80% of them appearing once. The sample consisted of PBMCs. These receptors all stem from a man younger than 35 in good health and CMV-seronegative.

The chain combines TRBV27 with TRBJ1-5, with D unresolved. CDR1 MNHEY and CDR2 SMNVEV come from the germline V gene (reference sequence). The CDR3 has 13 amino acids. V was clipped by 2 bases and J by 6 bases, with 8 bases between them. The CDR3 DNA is TGTGCCAGCAGTTTAACTCCGGGTCAGCCCCAGCATTTT. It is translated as CASSLTPGQPQHF.

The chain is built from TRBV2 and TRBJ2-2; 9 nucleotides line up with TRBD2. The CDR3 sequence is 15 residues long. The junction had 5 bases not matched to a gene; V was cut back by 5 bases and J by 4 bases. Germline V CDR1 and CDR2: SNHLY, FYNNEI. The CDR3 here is CASSPGTSPTGELFF. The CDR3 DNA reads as TGTGCCAGCAGTCCAGGGACTAGCCCCACCGGGGAGCTGTTTTTT. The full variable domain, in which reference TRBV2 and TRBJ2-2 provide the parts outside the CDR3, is EPEVTQTPSHQVTQMGQEVILRCVPISNHLYFYWYRQILGQKVEFLVSFYNNEISEKSEIFDDQFSVERPDGSNFTLKIRSTKLEDSAMYFCASSPGTSPTGELFFGEGSRLTVL.

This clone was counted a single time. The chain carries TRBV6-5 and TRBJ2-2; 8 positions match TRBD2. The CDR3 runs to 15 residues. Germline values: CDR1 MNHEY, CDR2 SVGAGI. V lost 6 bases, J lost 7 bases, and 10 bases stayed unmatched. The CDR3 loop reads CASSTGTRGGGELFF. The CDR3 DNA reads TGTGCCAGCAGCACCGGGACTAGGGGGGGCGGGGAGCTGTTTTTT.

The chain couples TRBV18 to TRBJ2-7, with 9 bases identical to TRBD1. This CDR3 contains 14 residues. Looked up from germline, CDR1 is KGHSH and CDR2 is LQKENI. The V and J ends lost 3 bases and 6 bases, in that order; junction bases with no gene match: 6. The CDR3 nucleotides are TGTGCCAGCTCACCTCCGGGACAGGGCAGCGAGCAGTACTTC. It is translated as CASSPPGQGSEQYF.

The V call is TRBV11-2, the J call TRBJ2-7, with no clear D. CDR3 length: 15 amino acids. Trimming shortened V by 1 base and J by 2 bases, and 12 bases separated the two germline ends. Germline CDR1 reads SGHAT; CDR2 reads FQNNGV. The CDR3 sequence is CASSLGANSPYEQYF. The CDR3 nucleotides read TGTGCCAGCAGCTTAGGGGCGAACAGCCCCTACGAGCAGTACTTC.

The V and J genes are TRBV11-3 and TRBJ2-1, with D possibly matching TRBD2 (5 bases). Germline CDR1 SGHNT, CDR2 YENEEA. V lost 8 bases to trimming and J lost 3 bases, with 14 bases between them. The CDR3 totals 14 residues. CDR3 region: CASGLRGNYNEQFF. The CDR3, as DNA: TGTGCCAGCGGTCTACGGGGTAACTACAATGAGCAGTTCTTC.

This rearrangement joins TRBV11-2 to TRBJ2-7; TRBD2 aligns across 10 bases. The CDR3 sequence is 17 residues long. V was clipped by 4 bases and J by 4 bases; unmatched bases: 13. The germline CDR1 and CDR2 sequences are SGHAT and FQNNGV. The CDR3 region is CASSSSLVPAGGYEQYF. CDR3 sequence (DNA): TGTGCCAGCAGCTCCTCCCTCGTTCCAGCGGGAGGGTACGAGCAGTACTTC.

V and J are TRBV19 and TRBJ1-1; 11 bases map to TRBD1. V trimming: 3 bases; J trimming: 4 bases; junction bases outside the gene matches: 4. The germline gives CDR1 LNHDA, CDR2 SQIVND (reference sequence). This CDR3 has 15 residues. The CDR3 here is CASSMGQGGITEAFF. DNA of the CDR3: TGTGCCAGTAGTATGGGACAGGGGGGGATCACTGAAGCTTTCTTT.

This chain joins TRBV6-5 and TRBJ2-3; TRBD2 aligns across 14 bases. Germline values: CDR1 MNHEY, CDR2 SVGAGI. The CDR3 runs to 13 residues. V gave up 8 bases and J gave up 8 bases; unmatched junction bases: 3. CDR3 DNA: TGTGCCAGCGGGACTAGCGGGAGCGCTACGCAGTATTTT. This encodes CASGTSGSATQYF.